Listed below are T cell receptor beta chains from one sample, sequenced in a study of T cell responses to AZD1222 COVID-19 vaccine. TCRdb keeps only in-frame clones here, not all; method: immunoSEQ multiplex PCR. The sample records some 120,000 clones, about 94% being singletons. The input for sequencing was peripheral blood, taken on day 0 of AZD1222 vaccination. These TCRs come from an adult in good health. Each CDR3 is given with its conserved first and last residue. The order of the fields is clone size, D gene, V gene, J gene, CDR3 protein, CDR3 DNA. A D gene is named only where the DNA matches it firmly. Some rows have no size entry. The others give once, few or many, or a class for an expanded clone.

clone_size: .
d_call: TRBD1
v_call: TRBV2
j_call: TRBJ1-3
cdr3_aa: CASSPNRGPGNTIYF
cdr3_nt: TGTGCCAGCAGTCCCAACAGGGGACCTGGAAACACCATATATTTT

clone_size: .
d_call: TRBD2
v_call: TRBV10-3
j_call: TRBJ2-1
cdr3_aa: CAISAGAKRGGAYNEQFF
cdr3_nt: TGTGCCATCAGTGCCGGCGCTAAGCGGGGGGGCGCCTACAATGAGCAGTTCTTC

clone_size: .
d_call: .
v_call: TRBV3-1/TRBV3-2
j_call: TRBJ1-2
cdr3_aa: CASSQGVYYGYTF
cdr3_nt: TGTGCCAGCAGCCAGGGAGTATACTATGGCTACACCTTC

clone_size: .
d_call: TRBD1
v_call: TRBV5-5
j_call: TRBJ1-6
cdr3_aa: CASSLEGAAASPLHF
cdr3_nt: TGTGCCAGCAGCTTGGAGGGGGCAGCGGCTTCACCCCTCCACTTT

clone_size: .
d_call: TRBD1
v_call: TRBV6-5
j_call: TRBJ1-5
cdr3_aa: CASRDLTGGGQPQHF
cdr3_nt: TGTGCCAGCAGGGACCTTACAGGGGGAGGTCAGCCCCAGCATTTT

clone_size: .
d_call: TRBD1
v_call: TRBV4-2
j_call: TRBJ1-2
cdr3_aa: CASSQAGQTNYGYTF
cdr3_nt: TGTGCCAGCAGCCAGGCGGGACAGACTAACTATGGCTACACCTTC

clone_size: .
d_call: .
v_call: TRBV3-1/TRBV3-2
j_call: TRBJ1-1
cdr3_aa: CASSQDRGTEAFF
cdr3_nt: TGTGCCAGCAGCCAAGACAGGGGCACTGAAGCTTTCTTT

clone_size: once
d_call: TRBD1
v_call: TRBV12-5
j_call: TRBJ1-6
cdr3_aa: CASGLVRTGENSPLHF
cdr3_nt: TGTGCTAGTGGTTTGGTACGGACAGGGGAGAATTCACCCCTCCACTTT

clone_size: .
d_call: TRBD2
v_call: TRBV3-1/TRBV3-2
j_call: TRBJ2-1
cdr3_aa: CASSPGLAGGYNEQFF
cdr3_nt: TGTGCCAGCAGCCCGGGACTAGCGGGGGGATACAATGAGCAGTTCTTC

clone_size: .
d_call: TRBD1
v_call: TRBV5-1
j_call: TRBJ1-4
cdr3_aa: CASSFGTGGNEKLFF
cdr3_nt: TGCGCCAGCAGCTTTGGGACAGGCGGTAATGAAAAACTGTTTTTT

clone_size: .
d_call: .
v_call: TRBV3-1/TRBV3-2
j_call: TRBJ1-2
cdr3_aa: CASSHPTTDGYTF
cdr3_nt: TGTGCCAGCAGCCATCCCACCACAGATGGCTACACCTTC

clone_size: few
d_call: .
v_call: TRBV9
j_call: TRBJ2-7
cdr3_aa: CASSVGGAGYEQYF
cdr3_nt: TGTGCCAGCAGCGTTGGGGGGGCCGGCTACGAGCAGTACTTC

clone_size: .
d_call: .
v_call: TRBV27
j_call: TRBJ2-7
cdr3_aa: CARRRSSYEQYF
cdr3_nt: TGTGCCAGGAGACGGAGCTCCTACGAGCAGTACTTC

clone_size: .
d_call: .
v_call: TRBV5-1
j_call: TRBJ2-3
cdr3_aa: CASSLGRSSSTDTQYF
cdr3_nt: TGCGCCAGCAGCTTGGGGAGGAGCTCTAGCACAGATACGCAGTATTTT

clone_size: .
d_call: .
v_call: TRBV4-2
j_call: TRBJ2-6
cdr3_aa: CASSQDVYSGANVLTF
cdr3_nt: TGTGCCAGCAGCCAAGACGTCTACTCTGGGGCCAACGTCCTGACTTTC

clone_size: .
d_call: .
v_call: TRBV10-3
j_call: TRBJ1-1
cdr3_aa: CAISEPGGGNTEAFF
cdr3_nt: TGTGCCATCAGTGAGCCCGGGGGTGGGAACACTGAAGCTTTCTTT

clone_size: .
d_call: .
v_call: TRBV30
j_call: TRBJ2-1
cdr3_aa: CACGDTYNEQFF
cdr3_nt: TGTGCCTGCGGGGACACCTACAATGAGCAGTTCTTC

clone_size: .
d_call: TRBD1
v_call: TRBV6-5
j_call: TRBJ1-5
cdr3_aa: CASRVGQGAIQPQHF
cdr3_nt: TGTGCCAGCAGAGTGGGACAGGGGGCAATTCAGCCCCAGCATTTT

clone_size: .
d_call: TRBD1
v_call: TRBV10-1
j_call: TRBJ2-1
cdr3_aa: CASSTGTDYNEQFF
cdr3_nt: TGCGCCAGCAGTACCGGGACAGATTACAATGAGCAGTTCTTC

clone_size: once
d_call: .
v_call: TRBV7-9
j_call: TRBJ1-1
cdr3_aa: CASSLATGTEAFF
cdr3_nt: TGTGCCAGCAGCTTAGCCACAGGAACTGAAGCTTTCTTT

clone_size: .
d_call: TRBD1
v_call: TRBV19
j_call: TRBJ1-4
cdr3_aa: CASRAQGGSTNEKLFF
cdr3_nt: TGTGCCAGTAGGGCACAGGGGGGATCAACTAATGAAAAACTGTTTTTT

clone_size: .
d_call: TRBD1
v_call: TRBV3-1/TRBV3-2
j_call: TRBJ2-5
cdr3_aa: CASSPTGGKETQYF
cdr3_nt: TGTGCCAGCAGCCCGACAGGGGGGAAAGAGACCCAGTACTTC

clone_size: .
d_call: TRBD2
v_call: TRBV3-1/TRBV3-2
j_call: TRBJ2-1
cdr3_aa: CASSRRGFLAGVFEQFF
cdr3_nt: TGTGCCAGCAGCCGAAGGGGGTTTCTAGCGGGGGTATTTGAGCAGTTCTTC

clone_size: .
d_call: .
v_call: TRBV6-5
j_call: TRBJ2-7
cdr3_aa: CASSSGPEGSEQYF
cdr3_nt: TGTGCCAGCAGTTCGGGACCCGAGGGCTCCGAGCAGTACTTC

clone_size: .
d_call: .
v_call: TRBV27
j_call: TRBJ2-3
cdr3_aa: CASSPPTDTQYF
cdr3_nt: TGTGCCAGCAGTCCTCCCACAGATACGCAGTATTTT

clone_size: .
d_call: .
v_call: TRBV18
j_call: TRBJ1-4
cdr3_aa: CASSQSGEEVRGEKLFF
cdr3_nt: TGTGCCAGCTCACAGAGCGGGGAAGAAGTTAGGGGAGAAAAACTGTTTTTT

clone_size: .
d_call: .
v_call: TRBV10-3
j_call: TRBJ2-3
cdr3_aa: CAISESTDTQYF
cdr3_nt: TGTGCCATCAGTGAGAGCACAGATACGCAGTATTTT

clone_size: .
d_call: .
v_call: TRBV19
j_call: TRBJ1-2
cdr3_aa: CASSGRQVPRYGYTF
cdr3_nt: TGTGCCAGTTCGGGCCGACAGGTGCCCCGTTATGGCTACACCTTC

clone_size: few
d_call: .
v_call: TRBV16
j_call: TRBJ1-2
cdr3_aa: CASSQSRLFNYGYTF
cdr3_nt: TGTGCCAGCAGCCAATCCCGTTTATTTAACTATGGCTACACCTTC

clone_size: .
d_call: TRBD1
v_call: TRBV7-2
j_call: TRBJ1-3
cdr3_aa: CASSLGGQDPYF
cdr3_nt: TGTGCCAGCAGCTTAGGGGGACAGGACCCATATTTT

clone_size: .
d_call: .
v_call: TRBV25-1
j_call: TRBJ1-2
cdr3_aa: CASTRDTSGYTF
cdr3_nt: TGTGCCAGCACCCGGGACACCAGCGGCTACACCTTC

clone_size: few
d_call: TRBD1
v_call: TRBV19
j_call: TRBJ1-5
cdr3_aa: CASSSQGASSYSNQPQHF
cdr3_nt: TGTGCCAGTAGTTCACAGGGGGCGTCAAGTTATAGCAATCAGCCCCAGCATTTT

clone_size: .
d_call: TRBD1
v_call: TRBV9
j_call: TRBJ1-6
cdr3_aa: CASSVEGRGQSPLHF
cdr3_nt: TGTGCCAGCAGCGTAGAGGGCAGGGGGCAGTCACCCCTCCACTTT

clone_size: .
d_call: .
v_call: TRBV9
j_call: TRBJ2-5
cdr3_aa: CASSVAGTSLETQYF
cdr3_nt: TGTGCCAGCAGCGTCGCCGGTACTAGTTTGGAGACCCAGTACTTC

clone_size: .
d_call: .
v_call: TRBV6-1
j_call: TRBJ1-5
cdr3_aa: CASSLGSAGEPQHF
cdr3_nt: TGTGCCAGCAGTCTCGGTTCCGCGGGGGAGCCCCAGCATTTT

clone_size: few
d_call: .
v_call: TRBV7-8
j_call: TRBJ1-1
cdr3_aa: CASSFRGNTEAFF
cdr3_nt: TGTGCCAGCAGCTTCAGGGGGAACACTGAAGCTTTCTTT

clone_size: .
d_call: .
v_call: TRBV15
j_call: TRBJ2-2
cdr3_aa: CATSTFTGGNTGELFF
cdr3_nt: TGTGCCACCAGCACTTTTACCGGGGGGAACACCGGGGAGCTGTTTTTT